Below, 18 T cell receptor beta chains from the same sample are listed, as sequenced in a study of blood T cells in healthy people across ages. Together with a sample-barcoded 5' primer, a J-beta primer mix was included in a second PCR lasting about 6 to 11 cycles. TCRdb redid the calling of the 5' RACE reads with MiXCR, one entry per CDR3 protein. Among about a million distinct CDR3 sequences listed, under 40% were seen once. Sequencing was performed on blood. These receptors originate from a man younger than 35 in good health.

V and J are TRBV28 and TRBJ2-1, with 11 bases matching TRBD2. There are 15 residues in the CDR3. From germline, CDR1 is MDHEN and CDR2 SYDVKM. The trim removed 4 bases at V and 8 bases at J, leaving 7 bases unmatched. The CDR3 region is CASSSRLAGGDEQFF. The DNA for the CDR3 is TGTGCCAGCAGTTCGCGGCTAGCGGGGGGAGATGAGCAGTTCTTC. Looking up the rest from reference TRBV28 and TRBJ2-1 gives the full variable domain: DVKVTQSSRYLVKRTGEKVFLECVQDMDHENMFWYRQDPGLGLRLIYFSYDVKMKEKGDIPEGYSVSREKKERFSLILESASTNQTSMYLCASSSRLAGGDEQFFGPGTRLTVL.

The rearrangement uses TRBV5-1 and TRBJ2-1; maybe TRBD2 (7 bases). Germline loops: CDR1 SGHRS, CDR2 YFSETQ. The V end was cut by 4 bases, the J end by 9 bases, with 11 bases between. The CDR3 sequence is 12 residues long. CDR3 coding DNA: TGCGCCAGCAGCCGGAGGGGGGGTGAGCAGTTCTTC. This encodes CASSRRGGEQFF.

This clonotype was detected a few times. CDR3 DNA sequence: TGTGCCAGCAGTTACTCGCGGGCCTACAACACTGAAGCTTTCTTT. Amino acid sequence: CASSYSRAYNTEAFF. This chain uses TRBV6-5 with TRBJ1-1; unclear D gene. CDR3 length: 15 residues. Trimming shortened V by 0 bases and J by 2 bases, and 10 bases separated the two germline ends. Germline lookup yields CDR1 MNHEY and CDR2 SVGAGI.

The rearrangement links TRBV5-1 to TRBJ2-1; D is uncertain. Germline CDR1 is SGHRS and CDR2 is YFSETQ. The CDR3 has 14 residues. The V gene lost 0 bases and the J gene lost 13 bases, with 17 bases spanning the gap. This chain's CDR3 is CASSLGGSQETQFF. The CDR3 nucleotides are TGCGCCAGCAGCTTGGGTGGCAGCCAAGAGACCCAGTTCTTC.

V gene TRBV4-2 combines with J gene TRBJ1-2; unclear D gene. The germline gives CDR1 LGHNA, CDR2 YNFKEQ. The CDR3 consists of 15 residues. The ends were cut back, 4 bases at V and 4 bases at J, with 16 bases in the middle. CDR3 sequence (DNA): TGTGCCAGCAGCCCTACAATCAGTGGGCCCTATGGCTACACCTTC. This encodes CASSPTISGPYGYTF.

This chain connects TRBV4-3 to TRBJ1-2, with D perhaps TRBD1 (5 bases). With 3 bases removed from V and 6 bases from J, the gap between germline ends came to 14 bases. This CDR3 has 14 amino acids. CDR1 and CDR2 (germline): LGHNA, YSLEER. The CDR3 is CASSHDYGADGYTF. In DNA form, the CDR3 reads TGCGCCAGCAGCCATGACTACGGGGCTGATGGCTACACCTTC.

The genes are TRBV12-3 or TRBV12-4 and TRBJ1-1, with D hard to call. Trimming took 7 bases from V and 2 from J, leaving 14 bases between them. CDR3 length equals 14 residues. DNA of the CDR3: TGTGCCAGCACCGCGGTGGGCCAAAACACTGAAGCTTTCTTT. Its protein product is CASTAVGQNTEAFF.

This chain connects TRBV20-1 to TRBJ2-5; 12 bases map to TRBD2. CDR3 size: 14 residues. The J segment lost 5 bases and the V segment lost 1 base, leaving 2 bases of the junction unmatched. From germline, CDR1 is DFQATT and CDR2 SNEGSKA (reference sequence). The CDR3 DNA reads as TGCAGTGCTAGAGGGACTAGCGGGGTTGAGACCCAGTACTTC. Translation: CSARGTSGVETQYF.

In its sample, this clonotype was seen once. The gene calls are TRBV20-1 and TRBJ1-5, with 8 nucleotides matching TRBD1. The CDR3 length is 15 residues. Losses at the gene ends were 3 bases for V and 2 bases for J; bases not matched to a gene: 6. The germline V gene encodes CDR1 DFQATT and CDR2 SNEGSKA (reference sequence). In DNA, the CDR3 is TGCAGTGCTAGCTACTCAGGGGGCCGCAATCAGCCCCAGCATTTT. This codes for CSASYSGGRNQPQHF.

A few counts support this clonotype. The rearrangement joins TRBV7-9 to TRBJ1-5, with TRBD1 matching over 10 bases. Looked up from germline, CDR1 is SEHNR and CDR2 is FQNEAQ (reference sequence). With 5 bases clipped from V and 1 base from J, the junction kept 5 bases outside the gene matches. The CDR3 length is 16 residues. CDR3 DNA sequence: TGTGCCAGCAGCAAATGGGACAGGGGAAGCAATCAGCCCCAGCATTTT. Encoded protein: CASSKWDRGSNQPQHF.

The V call is TRBV12-3 or TRBV12-4, the J call TRBJ2-7, with unresolved D. Between the trimmed V and J ends, which lost 5 bases and 9 bases, there was a span of 8 bases. This CDR3 has 10 residues. The CDR3 coding sequence is TGTGCCAGCAGTGGGTTGCGGCAGTACTTC. This sequence encodes CASSGLRQYF.

This clonotype was recorded a few times. The J gene is TRBJ2-3, the V gene TRBV5-1; 9 bases are shared with TRBD1. J gave up 3 bases and V 0 bases, and 5 bases lay outside the gene matches. The CDR3 contains 16 residues. Germline CDR1 reads SGHRS; CDR2 reads YFSETQ. The CDR3 reads CASSLVDRGITDTQYF. For the CDR3, the DNA is TGCGCCAGCAGCTTGGTGGACAGGGGTATTACAGATACGCAGTATTTT.

A single count supports this clonotype. The rearrangement links TRBV10-3 to TRBJ2-2, with 9 bases that match TRBD2. J was trimmed by 5 bases and V by 3 bases; bases with no gene match: 10. Germline lookup yields CDR1 ENHRY and CDR2 SYGVKD. The CDR3 spans 17 residues. As DNA, the CDR3 is TGTGCCATCAGTGACTTTTTCGGTCTAGCGGGAACCGGGGAGCTGTTTTTT. Its protein product is CAISDFFGLAGTGELFF.

This sequence joins TRBV7-2 and TRBJ2-1, with 10 bases that match TRBD1. This CDR3 is built from 16 residues. Germline V gene lookup returns CDR1 SGHTA and CDR2 FQGNSA. V lost 2 bases to trimming and J lost 4 bases; unmatched junction nucleotides: 5. The CDR3 coding sequence is TGTGCCAGCAGCTTAACCGGACAGGGGGATTACAATGAGCAGTTCTTC. Protein: CASSLTGQGDYNEQFF.

This clonotype turned up a few times. The chain combines TRBV6-2 or TRBV6-3 with TRBJ1-1; no definite D call. Trimming removed 4 bases at V and 5 bases at J, with 20 bases between. This CDR3 has 16 residues. Germline CDR1 MNHEY, CDR2 SVGEGT. CDR3 bases: TGTGCCAGCAGTTCCCCCGGTGAGTCGGGTTGGACTGAAGCTTTCTTT. This gives the protein CASSSPGESGWTEAFF.

This clonotype was seen repeatedly, ten times or more. The rearrangement joins TRBV12-3 or TRBV12-4 to TRBJ2-1; D possibly corresponds to TRBD1 (6 bases). The CDR3 extends over 15 amino acids. Deletions cut 6 bases from V and 5 bases from J, with 17 bases between. The chain's CDR3 is CASRLPGQTHNEQFF. The CDR3 DNA reads as TGTGCCAGCAGACTCCCCGGACAGACCCACAATGAGCAGTTCTTC.

This clonotype was counted a few times. The DNA for the CDR3 is TGCGCCAGCAGTGTCCCGGGACAGGGCTACGAGCAGTACTTC. It encodes CASSVPGQGYEQYF. This chain uses TRBV5-1 with TRBJ2-7, with TRBD1 matching over 9 bases. Germline CDR1 SGHRS, CDR2 YFSETQ. V dropped 5 bases and J dropped 3; count of bases not matched to a gene: 6. The CDR3 has 14 residues. The complete variable domain, with remaining parts taken from reference TRBV5-1 and TRBJ2-7, reads KAGVTQTPRYLIKTRGQQVTLSCSPISGHRSVSWYQQTPGQGLQFLFEYFSETQRNKGNFPGRFSGRQFSNSRSEMNVSTLELGDSALYLCASSVPGQGYEQYFGPGTRLTVT.

The J gene is TRBJ2-7, the V gene TRBV20-1; 10 bases agree with TRBD2. Germline CDR1 DFQATT, CDR2 SNEGSKA (reference sequence). The CDR3 is 16 residues long. The trim removed 4 bases at V and 7 bases at J, leaving 16 bases unmatched. The CDR3 is CSATGPSGGGYNEQYF. In DNA, the CDR3 is TGCAGTGCTACCGGACCCAGCGGGGGGGGCTACAATGAGCAGTACTTC.